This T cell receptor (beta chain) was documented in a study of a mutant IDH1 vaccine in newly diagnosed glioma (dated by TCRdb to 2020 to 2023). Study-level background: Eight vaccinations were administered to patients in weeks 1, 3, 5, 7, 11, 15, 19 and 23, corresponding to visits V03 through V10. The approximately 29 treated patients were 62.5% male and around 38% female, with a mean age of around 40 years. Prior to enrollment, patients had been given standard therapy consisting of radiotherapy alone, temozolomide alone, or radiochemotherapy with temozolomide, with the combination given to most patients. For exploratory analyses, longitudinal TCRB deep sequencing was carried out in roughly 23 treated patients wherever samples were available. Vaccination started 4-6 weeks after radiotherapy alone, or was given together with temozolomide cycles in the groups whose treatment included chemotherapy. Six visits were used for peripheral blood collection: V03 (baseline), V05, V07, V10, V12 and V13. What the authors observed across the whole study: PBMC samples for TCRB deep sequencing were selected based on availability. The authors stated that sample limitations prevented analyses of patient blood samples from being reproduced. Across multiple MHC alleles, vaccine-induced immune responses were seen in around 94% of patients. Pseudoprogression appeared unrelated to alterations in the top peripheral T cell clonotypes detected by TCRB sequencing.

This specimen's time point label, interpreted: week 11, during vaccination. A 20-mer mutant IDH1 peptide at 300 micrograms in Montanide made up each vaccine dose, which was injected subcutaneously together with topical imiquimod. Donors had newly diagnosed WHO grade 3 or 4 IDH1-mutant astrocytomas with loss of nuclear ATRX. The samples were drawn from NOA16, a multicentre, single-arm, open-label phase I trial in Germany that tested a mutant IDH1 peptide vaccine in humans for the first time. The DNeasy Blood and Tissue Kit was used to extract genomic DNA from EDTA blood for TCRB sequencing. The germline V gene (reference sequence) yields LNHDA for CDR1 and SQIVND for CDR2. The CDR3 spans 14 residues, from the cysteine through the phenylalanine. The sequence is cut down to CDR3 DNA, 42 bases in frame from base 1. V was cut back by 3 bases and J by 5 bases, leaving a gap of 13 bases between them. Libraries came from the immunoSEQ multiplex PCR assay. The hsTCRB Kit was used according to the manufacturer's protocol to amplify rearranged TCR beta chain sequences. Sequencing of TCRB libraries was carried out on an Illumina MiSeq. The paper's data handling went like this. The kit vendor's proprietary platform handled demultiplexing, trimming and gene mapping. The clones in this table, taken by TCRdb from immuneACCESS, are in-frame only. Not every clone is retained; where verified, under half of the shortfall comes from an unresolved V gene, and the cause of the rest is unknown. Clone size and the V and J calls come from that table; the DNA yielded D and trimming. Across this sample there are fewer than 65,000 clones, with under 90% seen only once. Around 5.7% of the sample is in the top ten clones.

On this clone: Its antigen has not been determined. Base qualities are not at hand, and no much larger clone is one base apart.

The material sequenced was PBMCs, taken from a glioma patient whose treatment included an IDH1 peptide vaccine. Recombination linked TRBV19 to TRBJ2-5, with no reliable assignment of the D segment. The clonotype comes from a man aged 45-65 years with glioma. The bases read TGTGCCAGTAGTATCTGGGGTTACGGGGAGACCCAGTACTTC. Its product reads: CASSIWGYGETQYF.